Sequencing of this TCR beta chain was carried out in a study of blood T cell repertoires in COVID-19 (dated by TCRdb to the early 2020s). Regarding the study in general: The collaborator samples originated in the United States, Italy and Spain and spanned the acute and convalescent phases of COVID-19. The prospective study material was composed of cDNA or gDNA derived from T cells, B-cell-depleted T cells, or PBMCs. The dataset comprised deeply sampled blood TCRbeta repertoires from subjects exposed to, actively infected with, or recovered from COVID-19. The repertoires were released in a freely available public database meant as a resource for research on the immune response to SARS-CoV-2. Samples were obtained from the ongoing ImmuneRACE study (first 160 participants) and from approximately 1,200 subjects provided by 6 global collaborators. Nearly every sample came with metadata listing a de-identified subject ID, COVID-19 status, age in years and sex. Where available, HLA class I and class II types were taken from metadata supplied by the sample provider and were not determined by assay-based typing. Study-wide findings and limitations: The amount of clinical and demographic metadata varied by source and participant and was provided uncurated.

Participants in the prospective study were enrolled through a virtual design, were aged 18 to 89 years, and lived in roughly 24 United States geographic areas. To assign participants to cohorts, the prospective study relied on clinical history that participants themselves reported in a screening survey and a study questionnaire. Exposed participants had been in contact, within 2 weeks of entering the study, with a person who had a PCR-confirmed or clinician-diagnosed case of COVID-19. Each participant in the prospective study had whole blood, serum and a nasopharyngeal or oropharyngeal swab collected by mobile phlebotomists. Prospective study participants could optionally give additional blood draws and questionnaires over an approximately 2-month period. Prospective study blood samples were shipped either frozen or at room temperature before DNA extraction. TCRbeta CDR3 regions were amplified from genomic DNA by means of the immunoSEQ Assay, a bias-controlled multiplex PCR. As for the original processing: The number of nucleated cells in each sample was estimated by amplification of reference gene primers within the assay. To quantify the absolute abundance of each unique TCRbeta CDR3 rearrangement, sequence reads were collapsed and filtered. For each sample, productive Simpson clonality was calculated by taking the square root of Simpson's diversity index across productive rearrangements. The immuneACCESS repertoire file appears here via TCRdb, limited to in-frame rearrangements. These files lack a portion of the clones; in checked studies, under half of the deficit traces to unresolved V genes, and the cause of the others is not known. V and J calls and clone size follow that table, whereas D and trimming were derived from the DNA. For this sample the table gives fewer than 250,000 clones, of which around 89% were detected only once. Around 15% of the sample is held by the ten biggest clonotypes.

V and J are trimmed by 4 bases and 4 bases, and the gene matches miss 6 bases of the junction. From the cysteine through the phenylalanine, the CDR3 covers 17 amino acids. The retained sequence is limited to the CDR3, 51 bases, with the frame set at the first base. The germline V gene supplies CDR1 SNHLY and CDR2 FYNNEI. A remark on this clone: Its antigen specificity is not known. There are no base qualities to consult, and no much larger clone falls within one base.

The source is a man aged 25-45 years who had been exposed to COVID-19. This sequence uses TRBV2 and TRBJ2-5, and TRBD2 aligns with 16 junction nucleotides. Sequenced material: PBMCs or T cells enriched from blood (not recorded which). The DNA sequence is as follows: TGTGCCAGCAGTGGTGGGACTAGCGGGGGGGCCGGAGAGACCCAGTACTTC. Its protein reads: CASSGGTSGGAGETQYF. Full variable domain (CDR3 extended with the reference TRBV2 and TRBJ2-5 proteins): EPEVTQTPSHQVTQMGQEVILRCVPISNHLYFYWYRQILGQKVEFLVSFYNNEISEKSEIFDDQFSVERPDGSNFTLKIRSTKLEDSAMYFCASSGGTSGGAGETQYFGPGTRLLVL.